One and the same sample provided the 25 T cell receptor beta chains below, sequenced in a study of T-cell reconstitution after alpha-beta-depleted transplantation in children. Unique molecular identifiers were used to barcode this TCRbeta library. A single record per CDR3 protein comes from TCRdb applying MiXCR to the PCR reads. The table shows hundreds of thousands of distinct CDR3 sequences, with 6.5% to 9% occurring only once. The sequencing here drew on PBMCs, mostly from graft donor cells, taken 180 days after TCRalphabeta/CD19-depleted stem cell transplant. The receptor set was obtained from a male patient younger than 18 who had a stem cell transplant for acute lymphoblastic leukemia, so the T cells may come from the graft donor.

There are many counts of this clonotype. This chain joins TRBV4-3 and TRBJ1-5; weak D call: TRBD1 (6 bases). Germline lookup yields CDR1 LGHNA and CDR2 YSLEER. The CDR3 extends over 16 amino acids. Trimming shortened V by 0 bases and J by 1 base, and 10 bases separated the two germline ends. The CDR3 here is CASSQDLGASNQPQHF. The CDR3 DNA reads as TGCGCCAGCAGCCAAGATTTGGGGGCCAGCAATCAGCCCCAGCATTTT.

This clonotype came up many times. The CDR3 sequence: CASSTRTGIEGYTF. DNA for the CDR3: TGTGCCAGCAGCACCAGGACAGGGATTGAGGGCTACACCTTC. The chain recombines TRBV12-3 or TRBV12-4 with TRBJ1-2, with TRBD1 matching 8 bases. The V gene end was trimmed by 6 bases and the J gene end by 8 bases; junction bases not matched to a gene: 11. The CDR3 consists of 14 residues.

Many counts were recorded for this clonotype. The rearrangement uses TRBV14 and TRBJ1-2; TRBD1 matches 11 bases. From germline, CDR1 is SGHDN and CDR2 FVKESK. The CDR3 has 14 amino acids. Unmatched junction bases numbered 2, after V lost 0 bases and J lost 8 bases. CDR3 amino acids: CASSQDRTGGGYTF. The CDR3 DNA reads as TGTGCCAGCAGCCAAGATAGGACAGGGGGCGGCTACACCTTC.

The chain carries TRBV19 and TRBJ1-1; D ambiguous. This CDR3 region has 14 residues. Trimming pared 6 bases from V and 4 bases from J, leaving 15 bases between. CDR1 LNHDA and CDR2 SQIVND come from the germline V gene (reference sequence). The CDR3 spells CASSQSRWFTEAFF. The CDR3 DNA follows: TGTGCCAGTAGCCAATCCCGGTGGTTCACTGAAGCTTTCTTT.

This clonotype was observed many times. V and J are TRBV6-2 or TRBV6-3 and TRBJ1-1; D uncertain. Germline V gives CDR1 MNHEY, CDR2 SVGEGT. V gave up 3 bases and J gave up 7 bases, with 15 bases separating them. The CDR3 totals 14 residues. CDR3 in amino acids: CASSYFEPISEAFF. DNA of the CDR3: TGTGCCAGCAGTTATTTCGAACCTATCAGTGAAGCTTTCTTT.

This clonotype was detected ten times or more. The rearrangement uses TRBV7-3 and TRBJ2-4; 10 positions match TRBD1. CDR3 length equals 14 residues. V dropped 5 bases and J dropped 5; count of bases not matched to a gene: 3. Looked up from germline, CDR1 is SGHTA and CDR2 is FQGTGA. The DNA of the CDR3 is TGTGCCAGCAGCCCCGGGACAGGGGAAAACATTCAGTACTTC. It yields the protein CASSPGTGENIQYF.

This clonotype came up many times. The V gene is TRBV11-2, the J gene TRBJ2-5; D is unclear. Trimming took off 1 base at V and 3 bases at J, with 3 bases between the two ends. Germline values: CDR1 SGHAT, CDR2 FQNNGV. The CDR3 consists of 12 residues. The chain's CDR3 is CASSLGEETQYF. The CDR3, as DNA: TGTGCCAGCAGCTTAGGGGAAGAGACCCAGTACTTC.

In its sample, this clonotype was seen many times. J is TRBJ1-2 and V is TRBV7-2; D not certain. CDR3 length equals 13 residues. Germline V gene data show CDR1 as SGHTA and CDR2 as FQGNSA. The V end was cut by 1 base, the J end by 4 bases, with 7 bases between. The CDR3 sequence is CASSLERLYGYTF. CDR3 in DNA: TGTGCCAGCAGCTTAGAACGGCTCTATGGCTACACCTTC. The full variable domain, rest sourced from reference TRBV7-2 and TRBJ1-2, is GAGVSQSPSNKVTEKGKDVELRCDPISGHTALYWYRQSLGQGLEFLIYFQGNSAPDKSGLPSDRFSAERTGGSVSTLTIQRTQQEDSAVYLCASSLERLYGYTFGSGTRLTVV.

This clonotype was seen ten or more times. The rearrangement joins TRBV7-9 to TRBJ2-4, with D possibly called TRBD1 or TRBD2 (6 bases each). The CDR3 contains 17 residues. Trimming cost V 5 bases and J 3 bases, with 20 bases left between them. Germline-derived CDR1 and CDR2 are SEHNR and FQNEAQ (reference sequence). CDR3: CASSPWGAGDYKNIQYF. CDR3 coding DNA: TGTGCCAGCAGCCCATGGGGGGCAGGAGATTACAAAAACATTCAGTACTTC.

This clonotype occurred many times. V gene TRBV6-2 or TRBV6-3 combines with J gene TRBJ2-1, with D maybe TRBD2 (5 bases). Trimming removed 7 bases at V and 4 bases at J, with 17 bases between. The CDR3 runs to 15 residues. Germline CDR1 is MNHEY and CDR2 is SVGEGT. The CDR3 sequence is CASILRSGDYNEQFF. The CDR3 DNA follows: TGTGCCAGCATCTTACGGAGCGGAGATTACAATGAGCAGTTCTTC.

The sample holds many counts of this clonotype. V gene TRBV5-1 combines with J gene TRBJ2-7, with 7 bases that match TRBD1. CDR3 size: 15 residues. Germline CDR1 SGHRS, CDR2 YFSETQ. With 0 bases clipped from V and 1 base from J, the junction kept 4 bases outside the gene matches. The CDR3 here is CASSLAGQISYEQYF. The CDR3 DNA is TGCGCCAGCAGCTTGGCGGGACAGATTTCCTACGAGCAGTACTTC.

The chain recombines TRBV12-3 or TRBV12-4 with TRBJ1-5, with D unclear. There are 15 residues in the CDR3. V shed 1 base and J shed 7 bases, with 14 bases lying between them. The chain's CDR3 is CASSLDQTPRQPQHF. The CDR3 DNA reads as TGTGCCAGCAGTTTAGATCAGACACCTCGACAGCCCCAGCATTTT.

This clonotype was observed many times. V and J are TRBV12-5 and TRBJ1-5; weak D call: TRBD1 (5 bases). The V gene's germline CDR1 is LGHNT and CDR2 FRNRAP. CDR3 length equals 19 residues. Trimming took 7 bases from V and 0 from J, leaving 25 bases between them. The DNA for the CDR3 is TGTGCTAGTGCCCTCGCGGGACTTCTCGGGGCTTATAGCAATCAGCCCCAGCATTTT. It translates to CASALAGLLGAYSNQPQHF.

This clonotype was seen a handful of times. The chain links TRBV29-1 to TRBJ1-1; unclear D gene. The CDR3 is 13 residues long. The V gene lost 2 bases and the J gene lost 0 bases, with 7 bases spanning the gap. Per germline, CDR1 SQVTM and CDR2 ANQGSEA. In nucleotides, the CDR3 is TGCAGCGTTGAATCACGGATGAACACTGAAGCTTTCTTT. Translated, it gives CSVESRMNTEAFF. Full variable domain (rest looked up from reference TRBV29-1 and TRBJ1-1): SAVISQKPSRDICQRGTSLTIQCQVDSQVTMMFWYRQQPGQSLTLIATANQGSEATYESGFVIDKFPISRPNLTFSTLTVSNMSPEDSSIYLCSVESRMNTEAFFGQGTRLTVV.

V gene TRBV9 combines with J gene TRBJ2-2; D ambiguous. Trimming took off 0 bases at V and 2 bases at J, with 8 bases between the two ends. The CDR3 has 15 amino acids. Germline loops: CDR1 SGDLS, CDR2 YYNGEE. The CDR3 reads CASSVAFLNTGELFF. The CDR3, as DNA: TGTGCCAGCAGCGTAGCCTTTCTCAACACCGGGGAGCTGTTTTTT.

This clonotype was counted only a few times. This chain links TRBV7-3 with TRBJ2-1; no clear D gene. The V end lost 2 bases, the J end lost 10 bases, and 18 bases lay between the germline ends. The CDR3 runs 15 residues. CDR1 and CDR2 (germline): SGHTA, FQGTGA. The CDR3 loop reads CASSLELPPSSEQFF. The CDR3 DNA sequence: TGTGCCAGCAGCTTAGAACTTCCCCCCTCTTCAGAGCAGTTCTTC.

This clonotype was counted many times. The rearrangement uses TRBV18 and TRBJ1-2, with 7 bases fitting TRBD1. Losses at the gene ends were 3 bases for V and 8 bases for J; bases not matched to a gene: 6. Germline CDR1 and CDR2: KGHSH and LQKENI. This CDR3 comprises 13 residues. CDR3 loop: CASSPWDSRGYTF. The CDR3 bases are TGTGCCAGCTCACCTTGGGACAGCAGGGGCTACACCTTC.

At least ten counts were recorded for this clonotype. The genes are TRBV7-9 and TRBJ2-7, with 7 bases matching TRBD1. Germline-derived CDR1 and CDR2 are SEHNR and FQNEAQ (reference sequence). V lost 5 bases, J lost 5 bases, and 9 bases stayed unmatched. This CDR3 region has 14 residues. The CDR3 DNA reads TGTGCCAGCAGCCCCCGGGACAGTAGCAACGAGCAGTACTTC. As protein: CASSPRDSSNEQYF. The variable domain in full, completed from reference TRBV7-9 and TRBJ2-7, reads DTGVSQNPRHKITKRGQNVTFRCDPISEHNRLYWYRQTLGQGPEFLTYFQNEAQLEKSRLLSDRFSAERPKGSFSTLEIQRTEQGDSAMYLCASSPRDSSNEQYFGPGTRLTVT.

This clonotype was seen many times. V usage is TRBV28 and J usage is TRBJ1-5; D not certain. V was cut by 6 bases and J by 1 base, with 10 bases left in between. The CDR3 totals 14 residues. Germline CDR1 and CDR2: MDHEN and SYDVKM. The CDR3 sequence is CASSPTASNQPQHF. The CDR3 DNA sequence: TGTGCCAGCAGCCCAACAGCCAGCAATCAGCCCCAGCATTTT.

This clonotype was counted many times. This sequence joins TRBV5-5 and TRBJ1-6, with unresolved D. CDR1 and CDR2 from the germline V gene are SGHKS and YYEKEE (reference sequence). Trimming took 0 bases from V and 9 from J, leaving 16 bases between them. The CDR3 covers 16 residues. As DNA, the CDR3 is TGTGCCAGCAGCTTGGGACTTCCGGGGAGCGGTTCACCCCTCCACTTT. It yields the protein CASSLGLPGSGSPLHF.

This clonotype has ten or more counts. This chain joins TRBV12-3 or TRBV12-4 and TRBJ1-2; TRBD1 might be the D (5 bases). The CDR3 covers 14 residues. The germline V and J ends were trimmed by 5 bases and 6 bases, with 16 bases remaining between them. CDR3 DNA: TGTGCCAGCAGTCTGCGAAGGGGTGGAGATGGCTACACCTTC. It yields the protein CASSLRRGGDGYTF.

This clonotype was observed a handful of times. J is TRBJ1-5 and V is TRBV28; 7 nucleotides align to TRBD1. Germline assignment: CDR1 MDHEN and CDR2 SYDVKM. V was clipped by 5 bases and J by 6 bases; unmatched bases: 10. The CDR3 runs to 15 residues. The CDR3, as DNA: TGTGCCAGCAGTCCTTCCCGGGACAGTAGTCAGCCCCAGCATTTT. Amino acid sequence: CASSPSRDSSQPQHF.

This clonotype occurred many times. The chain has TRBV6-5 and TRBJ1-5; D not certain. Looked up from germline, CDR1 is MNHEY and CDR2 is SVGAGI. This CDR3 region has 12 residues. V was trimmed by 5 bases and J by 7 bases, leaving 9 bases between them. The CDR3 sequence is CASSQPPQPQHF. The CDR3 DNA reads as TGTGCCAGCAGTCAACCTCCACAGCCCCAGCATTTT.

This clonotype has only one observation. A much more abundant neighbour one base away suggests this may be a read error. The V call is TRBV18, the J call TRBJ2-1; D possibly corresponds to TRBD1 (5 bases). Germline V gene data show CDR1 as KGHSH and CDR2 as LQKENI. This CDR3 is built from 15 residues. The CDR3 DNA sequence: TGTGTCAGCTCACCGGTTAGCAGGGTTTACAATGAGCAGTTCTTC. Its protein is CVSSPVSRVYNEQFF.

This clonotype has a count of ten or more. V gene TRBV12-3 or TRBV12-4 combines with J gene TRBJ2-7, with D perhaps TRBD1 or TRBD2 (5 bases each). This CDR3 is 14 amino acids long. The germline V and J ends were trimmed by 3 bases and 0 bases, with 9 bases remaining between them. The CDR3, as DNA: TGTGCCAGCAGTTTCTACGGGGCCTCCTACGAGCAGTACTTC. It yields the protein CASSFYGASYEQYF.